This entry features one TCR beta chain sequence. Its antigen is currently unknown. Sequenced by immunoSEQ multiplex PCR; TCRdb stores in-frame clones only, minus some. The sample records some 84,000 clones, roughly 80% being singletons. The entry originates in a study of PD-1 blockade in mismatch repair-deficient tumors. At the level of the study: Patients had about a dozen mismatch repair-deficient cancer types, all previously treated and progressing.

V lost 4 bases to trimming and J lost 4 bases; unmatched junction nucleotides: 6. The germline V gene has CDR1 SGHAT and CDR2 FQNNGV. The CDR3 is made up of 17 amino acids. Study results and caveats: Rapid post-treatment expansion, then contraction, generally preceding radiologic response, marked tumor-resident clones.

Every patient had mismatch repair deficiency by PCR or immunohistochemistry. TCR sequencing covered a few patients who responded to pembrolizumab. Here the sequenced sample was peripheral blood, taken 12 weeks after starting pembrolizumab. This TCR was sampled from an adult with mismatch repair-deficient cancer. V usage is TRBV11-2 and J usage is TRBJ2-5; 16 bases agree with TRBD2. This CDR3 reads CASSSGTSGREGETQYF. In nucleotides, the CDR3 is TGTGCCAGCAGCTCCGGGACTAGCGGGAGGGAAGGAGAGACCCAGTACTTC. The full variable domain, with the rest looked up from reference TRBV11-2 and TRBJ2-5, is EAGVAQSPRYKIIEKRQSVAFWCNPISGHATLYWYQQILGQGPKLLIQFQNNGVVDDSQLPKDRFSAERLKGVDSTLKIQPAKLEDSAVYLCASSSGTSGREGETQYFGPGTRLLVL.